This entry lists 32 T cell receptor beta chains sequenced from one sample in a study of blood T cells in healthy people across ages. A second roughly 6 to 12 cycle PCR used barcoded and J-beta primers. One entry per CDR3 protein, called by TCRdb with MiXCR from the 5' RACE reads. The sample records some 880,000 distinct CDR3 sequences, about 36% being singletons. Input material: blood. These receptors all stem from a man between 18 and 35 years old in good health.

The chain carries TRBV29-1 and TRBJ1-2, with 12 bases matching TRBD1. V lost 4 bases and J lost 4; bases outside the gene matches: 7. This CDR3 has 15 amino acids. The germline gives CDR1 SQVTM, CDR2 ANQGSEA. CDR3 amino acids: CSVVAGTGGLYGYTF. As DNA, the CDR3 is TGCAGCGTTGTCGCCGGGACAGGGGGCCTCTATGGCTACACCTTC.

Ten or more counts support this clonotype. The chain recombines TRBV29-1 with TRBJ2-4; D possibly corresponds to TRBD1 (5 bases). V lost 0 bases and J lost 1, with 10 bases in between. Germline V lookup: CDR1 SQVTM, CDR2 ANQGSEA. This CDR3 has 15 amino acids. The CDR3, as DNA: TGCAGCGTTGAAGATCTGACAGCGGCCAAAAACATTCAGTACTTC. Translating it yields CSVEDLTAAKNIQYF.

This chain links TRBV11-2 with TRBJ2-7; the match to TRBD1 covers 10 bases. The germline gives CDR1 SGHAT, CDR2 FQNNGV. This CDR3 region has 15 residues. Trimming took 5 bases from V and 5 from J; bases not matched to a gene: 9. This CDR3 is CASSQTGTGVDEQYF. In DNA, the CDR3 is TGTGCCAGCAGCCAGACGGGGACAGGGGTTGACGAGCAGTACTTC.

The chain couples TRBV20-1 to TRBJ1-1; 8 bases are a match to TRBD1. J lost 5 bases, V lost 0 bases, and 11 bases had no gene match. The CDR3 has 16 residues. Germline-derived CDR1 and CDR2 are DFQATT and SNEGSKA (reference sequence). DNA of the CDR3: TGCAGTGCTAGAGATGGAACAGGGGGTCGCGGAACTGAAGCTTTCTTT. Translation: CSARDGTGGRGTEAFF.

V usage is TRBV6-1 and J usage is TRBJ2-4; 11 bases map to TRBD1. Matching the DNA end better, TRBJ2-7 makes the J call doubtful. The germline V gene encodes CDR1 MNHNS and CDR2 SASEGT. CDR3 length: 18 amino acids. CDR3 coding DNA: TGTGCCAGTCACACCGGACAGGGGGCCGAAACATCCAACTACGAGCAGTACTTC. Encoded protein: CASHTGQGAETSNYEQYF.

V is TRBV4-2 and J is TRBJ2-1; TRBD2 matches at 7 bases. This CDR3 comprises 16 residues. The J segment lost 3 bases and the V segment lost 0 bases, leaving 5 bases of the junction unmatched. CDR1 and CDR2 (germline): LGHNA, YNFKEQ. In nucleotides, the CDR3 is TGTGCCAGCAGCCAAGATGCCGCGGGGGACTACAATGAGCAGTTCTTC. Its protein is CASSQDAAGDYNEQFF.

The chain recombines TRBV12-5 with TRBJ1-5; 8 bases are a match to TRBD1. CDR3 length: 15 residues. Losses at the gene ends were 6 bases for V and 2 bases for J; bases not matched to a gene: 6. Germline CDR1 and CDR2: LGHNT and FRNRAP. The CDR3 region is CASGRGQARNQPQHF. As DNA, the CDR3 is TGTGCTAGTGGACGGGGACAGGCCCGCAATCAGCCCCAGCATTTT.

The genes are TRBV20-1 and TRBJ2-1; no definite D call. Germline CDR1 is DFQATT and CDR2 is SNEGSKA (reference sequence). V gave up 1 base and J gave up 15 bases, with 13 bases separating them. The CDR3 loop spans 11 amino acids. The chain's CDR3 is CSARVGPRMFF. In DNA form, the CDR3 reads TGCAGTGCTAGAGTCGGACCCCGGATGTTCTTC.

There are a few counts of this clonotype. The J gene is TRBJ1-2, the V gene TRBV5-1; D might be TRBD1 (6 bases). V lost 0 bases to trimming and J lost 4 bases, with 16 bases between them. The CDR3 has 16 amino acids. CDR1 and CDR2 (germline): SGHRS, YFSETQ. The CDR3 is CASSLEGGPTAYGYTF. The CDR3 coding sequence is TGCGCCAGCAGCTTGGAGGGGGGTCCCACGGCCTATGGCTACACCTTC.

In this sample, this clonotype turned up a few times. The rearrangement uses TRBV28 and TRBJ1-2; D perhaps matches TRBD1 (6 bases). V was trimmed by 8 bases and J by 6 bases, leaving 13 bases between them. The CDR3 contains 12 residues. Germline lookup yields CDR1 MDHEN and CDR2 SYDVKM. As DNA, the CDR3 is TGTGCCAGCGAATGGGGGGCAGATGGCTACACCTTC. Translated: CASEWGADGYTF.

This clonotype came up many times. The chain couples TRBV20-1 to TRBJ1-5, with D possibly matching TRBD1 (6 bases). With 0 bases removed from V and 4 bases from J, the gap between germline ends came to 13 bases. This CDR3 contains 15 residues. Germline values: CDR1 DFQATT, CDR2 SNEGSKA (reference sequence). The CDR3 DNA is TGCAGTGCTAGAGATGGAGCAGGGGCAAATCAGCCCCAGCATTTT. This sequence encodes CSARDGAGANQPQHF.

This clonotype was detected a few times. J is TRBJ1-5 and V is TRBV5-1; D is undetermined. The CDR3 has 13 residues. Germline loops: CDR1 SGHRS, CDR2 YFSETQ. Trimming left V 0 bases short and J 9 bases short, with 10 bases between. CDR3 DNA sequence: TGCGCCAGCAGCTTGGGCCCGCAAACGCCCCAGCATTTT. Its translation: CASSLGPQTPQHF.

The chain employs TRBV7-9 and TRBJ2-3; the D gene is possibly TRBD2 (6 bases). The V end lost 0 bases, the J end lost 2 bases, and 9 bases lay between the germline ends. CDR3 size: 15 residues. Germline CDR1 and CDR2: SEHNR and FQNEAQ (reference sequence). The chain's CDR3 is CASSLARGPTDTQYF. DNA of the CDR3: TGTGCCAGCAGCTTAGCGCGGGGTCCCACAGATACGCAGTATTTT.

The V and J genes are TRBV27 and TRBJ2-5; 7 nucleotides line up with TRBD1. The germline V gene has CDR1 MNHEY and CDR2 SMNVEV (reference sequence). This CDR3 is built from 12 residues. V was clipped by 7 bases and J by 5 bases; unmatched bases: 4. CDR3 amino acids: CASKGAAETQYF. The CDR3 DNA is TGTGCCAGCAAGGGGGCCGCGGAGACCCAGTACTTC.

This clonotype was detected many times. J is TRBJ2-3 and V is TRBV4-2; D ambiguous. Germline lookup yields CDR1 LGHNA and CDR2 YNFKEQ. Trimming took 4 bases from V and 4 from J, leaving 18 bases between them. This CDR3 contains 16 residues. For the CDR3, the DNA is TGTGCCAGCAGCCCCCTAGGAATTCTTGCCGCAGATACGCAGTATTTT. Translation gives CASSPLGILAADTQYF.

This clonotype was counted between two and nine times. V gene TRBV14 combines with J gene TRBJ2-1, with TRBD1 as a possible D gene (6 bases). V shed 0 bases and J shed 1 base, with 19 bases lying between them. This CDR3 is 19 amino acids long. From germline, CDR1 is SGHDN and CDR2 FVKESK. The CDR3 DNA follows: TGTGCCAGCAGCCAAGAAGCAGGGGATAAGTTCCTATCCTACAATGAGCAGTTCTTC. Its translation: CASSQEAGDKFLSYNEQFF.

This clonotype was detected many times. At one boundary the junction diverges from the germline segment, which might be a read error. The genes are TRBV7-7 and TRBJ2-3; no clear D. Germline V CDR1 and CDR2: SSHAT, FNYEAQ (reference sequence). This CDR3 has 18 residues. The CDR3 loop is CASSLSRAGFTSTDTQYF. The CDR3 bases are TGTGCTAGCAGCTTAAGCCGGGCAGGATTCACTAGCACAGATACGCAGTATTTT.

On this clonotype itself: Given a much more abundant clone one base away, this may be a read error. This chain uses TRBV5-1 with TRBJ2-5, with a weak D call TRBD1 (5 bases). The DNA end lines up better with TRBJ2-4; the J call may be wrong. The CDR3 is made up of 13 amino acids. CDR1 is SGHRS, CDR2 YFSETQ, per germline. For the CDR3, the DNA is TGCGCCAGCAGCTGGGAAGGGGAAAACATTCAGTACTTC. It translates to CASSWEGENIQYF.

The rearrangement uses TRBV3-1 and TRBJ1-2; a possible D gene is TRBD1 (5 bases). V lost 5 bases to trimming and J lost 3 bases, with 13 bases between them. Germline loops: CDR1 LGHDT, CDR2 YNNKEL (reference sequence). This CDR3 comprises 14 residues. The CDR3 spells CASSAPGRHYGYTF. The CDR3, as DNA: TGTGCCAGCAGCGCACCGGGACGTCACTATGGCTACACCTTC.

The CDR3 loop is CASSWELGTDTQYF. CDR3 in DNA: TGCGCCAGCAGCTGGGAGTTGGGCACAGATACGCAGTATTTT. V gene TRBV5-1 combines with J gene TRBJ2-3; D may be TRBD2 (5 bases). The CDR3 spans 14 residues. Germline V gene data show CDR1 as SGHRS and CDR2 as YFSETQ. The V end lost 3 bases, the J end lost 1 base, and 9 bases lay between the germline ends.

This clonotype was seen repeatedly, ten times or more. The V gene is TRBV24-1, the J gene TRBJ2-5; TRBD2 matches at 7 bases. This CDR3 is built from 17 residues. Trimming at V came to 4 bases and at J to 0 bases, leaving 10 bases not matched to a gene. CDR1 is KGHDR, CDR2 SFDVKD, per germline. The CDR3 reads CATSDSKTLADQETQYF. The DNA for the CDR3 is TGTGCCACCAGTGACTCTAAAACTCTAGCGGACCAAGAGACCCAGTACTTC.

The chain combines TRBV4-3 with TRBJ2-4, with D tentatively TRBD2 (5 bases). Trimming removed 4 bases at V and 13 bases at J, with 23 bases between. This CDR3 is 15 amino acids long. From germline, CDR1 is LGHNA and CDR2 YSLEER. The CDR3 reads CASSRLPGLSNEQYF. The CDR3 nucleotides are TGCGCCAGCAGCCGCCTACCAGGACTTTCCAATGAGCAGTACTTC.

This clonotype was counted only a few times. This rearrangement joins TRBV18 to TRBJ1-2, with 9 bases identical to TRBD1. Germline V CDR1 and CDR2: KGHSH, LQKENI. This CDR3 is built from 15 residues. V lost 4 bases and J lost 7; bases outside the gene matches: 10. The CDR3 DNA reads as TGTGCCAGCTCACTACGGGACAGGGAGCGTAGTGGCTACACCTTC. Its protein is CASSLRDRERSGYTF.

V gene TRBV10-3 combines with J gene TRBJ1-4; possible D gene TRBD1, 5 bases. This CDR3 is 15 amino acids long. From germline, CDR1 is ENHRY and CDR2 SYGVKD. Trimming shortened V by 2 bases and J by 3 bases, and 10 bases separated the two germline ends. The CDR3 here is CAISEARGANEKLFF. In DNA form, the CDR3 reads TGTGCCATCAGTGAGGCACGGGGGGCTAATGAAAAACTGTTTTTT.

This clonotype was seen repeatedly, ten times or more. The chain joins TRBV10-3 to TRBJ1-5; TRBD1 matches 7 bases. The CDR3 is 14 residues long. V gave up 6 bases and J gave up 3 bases; unmatched junction bases: 5. Looked up from germline, CDR1 is ENHRY and CDR2 is SYGVKD. The CDR3 region is CAIRPTGVNQPQHF. The CDR3 DNA follows: TGTGCCATCAGACCCACAGGGGTCAATCAGCCCCAGCATTTT.

This sequence joins TRBV7-6 and TRBJ2-5; D gene uncertain. Trimming removed 1 base from V and 1 base from J, with 16 bases in between. Germline CDR1 is SGHVS and CDR2 is FNYEAQ. The CDR3 runs 17 residues. The CDR3 DNA reads as TGTGCCAGCAGCTTAGGCCCCCAGGAAGGTTTCCAAGAGACCCAGTACTTC. Translating it yields CASSLGPQEGFQETQYF.

The V call is TRBV12-3 or TRBV12-4, the J call TRBJ2-7; tentatively, D is TRBD2 (6 bases). The V end lost 5 bases, the J end lost 7 bases, and 18 bases lay between the germline ends. This CDR3 region has 14 residues. The CDR3 sequence: CASSGNGGPNEQYF. In nucleotides, the CDR3 is TGTGCCAGCAGTGGGAACGGGGGTCCCAATGAGCAGTACTTC.

This clonotype has only a few counts. The chain carries TRBV7-9 and TRBJ1-2; D unclear. V gave up 5 bases and J gave up 2 bases, with 9 bases separating them. The CDR3 has 13 residues. The germline V gene encodes CDR1 SEHNR and CDR2 FQNEAQ (reference sequence). CDR3 nucleotides: TGTGCCAGCAGCCGCGCCGGGAACTATGGCTACACCTTC. Residues: CASSRAGNYGYTF.

This rearrangement joins TRBV7-2 to TRBJ1-5; D is uncertain. V lost 0 bases, J lost 3 bases, and 12 bases lay in between. Germline values: CDR1 SGHTA, CDR2 FQGNSA. The CDR3 totals 16 residues. The CDR3 bases are TGTGCCAGCAGCTTAGCGTTTAGGCAGGTCAATCAGCCCCAGCATTTT. Translated, it gives CASSLAFRQVNQPQHF.

The chain has TRBV20-1 and TRBJ2-3; D may be TRBD1 (6 bases). The CDR3 is 15 residues long. CDR1 and CDR2 from the germline V gene are DFQATT and SNEGSKA (reference sequence). The ends were cut back, 6 bases at V and 1 base at J, with 17 bases in the middle. The CDR3 sequence: CSAGNSEGGTDTQYF. CDR3 DNA sequence: TGCAGTGCGGGAAATAGTGAGGGGGGCACAGATACGCAGTATTTT.

The chain recombines TRBV12-3 or TRBV12-4 with TRBJ2-5; D unclear. Trimming pared 1 base from V and 2 bases from J, leaving 11 bases between. The CDR3 has 15 amino acids. The CDR3: CASSLGRVEQETQYF. The CDR3 region has the DNA TGTGCCAGCAGTTTAGGCCGGGTTGAGCAAGAGACCCAGTACTTC.

With respect to this clonotype: At one boundary the junction diverges from the germline segment, which might be a read error. The rearrangement joins TRBV4-1 to TRBJ1-1; no firm D call. The germline V gene encodes CDR1 MGHRA and CDR2 YSYEKL. The CDR3 is 15 amino acids. CDR3: CAGSPNPTVNTEAFF. CDR3 coding DNA: TGCGCCGGCAGCCCGAATCCGACGGTAAACACTGAAGCTTTCTTT.